This record concerns one T cell receptor beta chain sequence. The data were taken from a study of blood T cell repertoires in COVID-19. Method: immunoSEQ multiplex PCR; TCRdb's copy keeps in-frame clones and lacks some. The table has a few hundred thousand clones, about 85% seen once. The germline V and J ends were trimmed by 6 bases and 2 bases, with 16 bases remaining between them. The CDR3 runs to 15 residues. Per germline, CDR1 PRHDT and CDR2 FYEKMQ (reference sequence). This sequence joins TRBV13 and TRBJ1-2; perhaps TRBD1 as D (6 bases). Material: peripheral blood. This TCR derives from a woman under 30 with acute or convalescent COVID-19. CDR3 coding DNA: TGTGCCAGCAGACGACCGGACAGCGTAAACTATGGCTACACCTTC. Translated, it gives CASRRPDSVNYGYTF.